This is a list of T cell receptor beta chains from one sample in a study of CD8 T cells in Susac syndrome. In TCRdb, the immunoSEQ multiplex PCR reads were re-called with MiXCR into one record per CDR3 protein. The top ten hold around 0.27% of the sample, which has around 130,000 distinct CDR3 sequences, roughly 94% seen once. The sample consisted of CD8+ T cells from PBMCs. The receptors stem from a human donor with Susac syndrome. CDR3s include the opening cysteine and the closing phenylalanine or tryptophan. The D gene is left open where the match is weak. Clone sizes are given selectively: once, few, many, or a class where the clone is expanded.

J | V | D | size | DNA | CDR3
TRBJ1-6 | TRBV12-3/TRBV12-4 | . | . | TGTGCCAGCAGTTTTACAGGGACGGGATCACCCCTCCACTTT | CASSFTGTGSPLHF
TRBJ1-1 | TRBV5-6 | . | . | TGTGCCAGCAGTTCCGGGACCCACACTGAAGCTTTCTTT | CASSSGTHTEAFF
TRBJ2-7 | TRBV29-1 | . | . | TGCAGCGTTTCTCCCGGAGCTTACGAGCAGTACTTC | CSVSPGAYEQYF
TRBJ2-2 | TRBV29-1 | TRBD2 | medium-sized | TGCAGCGTTGGGGGGGGAAACACCGGGGAGCTGTTTTTT | CSVGGGNTGELFF
TRBJ1-1 | TRBV27 | . | . | TGTGCCAGCAGTTCTTCTCCTTGGGGGACTGAAGCTTTCTTT | CASSSSPWGTEAFF
TRBJ2-1 | TRBV7-9 | . | . | TGTGCCAGCAGCCAGCCTTTAGGGTTGGAGTACAATGAGCAGTTCTTC | CASSQPLGLEYNEQFF
TRBJ1-2 | TRBV15 | . | . | TGTGCCACCAGCCCAGATGGCGGCTTCACTAACTATGGCTACACCTTC | CATSPDGGFTNYGYTF
TRBJ2-5 | TRBV5-4 | . | . | TGTGCCAGCAGCCCTGAGGCGGACGTCGGGGAGACCCAGTACTTC | CASSPEADVGETQYF
TRBJ2-7 | TRBV5-6 | . | . | TGTGCCAGCAGCCCACCAATCTCCTACGAGCAGTACTTC | CASSPPISYEQYF
TRBJ2-1 | TRBV29-1 | . | . | TGCAGCGTTGAAGACAGCGACAGGTACAATGAGCAGTTCTTC | CSVEDSDRYNEQFF
TRBJ2-7 | TRBV5-1 | . | . | TGCGCCAGCAGCTTGAATCCGGGCTACGAGCAGTACTTC | CASSLNPGYEQYF
TRBJ2-7 | TRBV27 | . | few | TGTGCCAGCAGTTTCCTAGGGGGCGAGCAGTACTTC | CASSFLGGEQYF